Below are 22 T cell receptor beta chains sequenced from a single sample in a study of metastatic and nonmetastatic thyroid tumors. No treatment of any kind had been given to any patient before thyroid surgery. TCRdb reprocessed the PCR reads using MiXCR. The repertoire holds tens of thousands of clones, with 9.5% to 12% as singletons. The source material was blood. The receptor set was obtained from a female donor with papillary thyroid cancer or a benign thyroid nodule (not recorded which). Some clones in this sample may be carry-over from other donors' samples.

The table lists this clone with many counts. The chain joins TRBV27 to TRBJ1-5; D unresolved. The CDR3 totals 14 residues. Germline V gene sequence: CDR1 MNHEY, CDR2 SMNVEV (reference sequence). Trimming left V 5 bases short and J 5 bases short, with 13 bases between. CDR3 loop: CASSRGLGYQPQHF. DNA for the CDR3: TGTGCCAGCAGTCGTGGACTGGGCTATCAGCCCCAGCATTTT.

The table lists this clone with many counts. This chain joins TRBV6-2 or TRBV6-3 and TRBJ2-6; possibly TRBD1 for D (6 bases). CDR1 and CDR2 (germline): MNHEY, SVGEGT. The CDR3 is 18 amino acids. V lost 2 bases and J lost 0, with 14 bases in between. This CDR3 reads CASSYPDRLVSGANVLTF. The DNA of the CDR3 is TGTGCCAGCAGTTACCCTGACAGGCTAGTCTCTGGGGCCAACGTCCTGACTTTC.

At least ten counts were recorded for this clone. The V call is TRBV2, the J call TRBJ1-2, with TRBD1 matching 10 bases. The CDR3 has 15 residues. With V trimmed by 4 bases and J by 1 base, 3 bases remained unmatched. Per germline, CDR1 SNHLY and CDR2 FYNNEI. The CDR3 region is CASSGQGARNYGYTF. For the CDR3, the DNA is TGTGCCAGCAGTGGACAGGGGGCGCGTAACTATGGCTACACCTTC.

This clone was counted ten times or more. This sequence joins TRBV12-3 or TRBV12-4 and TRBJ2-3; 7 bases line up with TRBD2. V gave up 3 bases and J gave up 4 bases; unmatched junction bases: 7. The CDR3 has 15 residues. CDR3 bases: TGTGCCAGCAGTTTCCGCGGGAGTCTCCCAGATACGCAGTATTTT. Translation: CASSFRGSLPDTQYF.

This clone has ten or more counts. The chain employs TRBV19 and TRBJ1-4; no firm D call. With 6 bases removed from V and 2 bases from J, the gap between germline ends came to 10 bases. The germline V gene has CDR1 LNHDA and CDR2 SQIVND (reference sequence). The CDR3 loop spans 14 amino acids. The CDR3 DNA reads TGTGCCAGTAGGAGGGCTGGGACTAATGAAAAACTGTTTTTT. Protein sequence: CASRRAGTNEKLFF.

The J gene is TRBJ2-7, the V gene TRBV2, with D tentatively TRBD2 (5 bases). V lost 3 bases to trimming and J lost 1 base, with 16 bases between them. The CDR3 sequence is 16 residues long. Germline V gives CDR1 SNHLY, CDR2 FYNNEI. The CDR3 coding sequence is TGTGCCAGCAGTGATCCAAGGGAAAGGGAGTCCTACGAGCAGTACTTC. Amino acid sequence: CASSDPRERESYEQYF. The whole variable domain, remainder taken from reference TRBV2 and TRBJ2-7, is EPEVTQTPSHQVTQMGQEVILRCVPISNHLYFYWYRQILGQKVEFLVSFYNNEISEKSEIFDDQFSVERPDGSNFTLKIRSTKLEDSAMYFCASSDPRERESYEQYFGPGTRLTVT.

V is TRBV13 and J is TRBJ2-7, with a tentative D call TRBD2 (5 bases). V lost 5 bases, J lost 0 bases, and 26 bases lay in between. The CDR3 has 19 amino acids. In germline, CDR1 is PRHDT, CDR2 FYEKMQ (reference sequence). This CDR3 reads CASSVTLIAQLEGSYEQYF. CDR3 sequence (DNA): TGTGCCAGCAGCGTAACCCTCATAGCACAGCTTGAGGGCTCCTACGAGCAGTACTTC.

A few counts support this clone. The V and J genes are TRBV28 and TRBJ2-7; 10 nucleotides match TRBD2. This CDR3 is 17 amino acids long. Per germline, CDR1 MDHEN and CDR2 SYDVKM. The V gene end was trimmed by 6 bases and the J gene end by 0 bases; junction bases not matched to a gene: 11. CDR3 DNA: TGTGCCAGCAGGAAACTCGGACTAGCGGAAAGCTCCTACGAGCAGTACTTC. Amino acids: CASRKLGLAESSYEQYF.

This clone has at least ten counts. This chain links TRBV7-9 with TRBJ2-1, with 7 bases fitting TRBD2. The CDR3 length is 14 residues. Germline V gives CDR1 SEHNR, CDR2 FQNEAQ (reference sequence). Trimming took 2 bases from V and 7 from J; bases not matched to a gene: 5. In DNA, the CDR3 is TGTGCCAGCAGCTTATCCCTCGGGAGGAATGAGCAGTTCTTC. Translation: CASSLSLGRNEQFF.

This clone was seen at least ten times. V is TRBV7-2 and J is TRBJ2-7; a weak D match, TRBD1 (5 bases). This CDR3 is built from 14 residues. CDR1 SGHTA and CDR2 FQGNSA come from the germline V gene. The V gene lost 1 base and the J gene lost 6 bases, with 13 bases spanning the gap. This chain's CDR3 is CASSLGRVNGEQYF. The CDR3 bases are TGTGCCAGCAGCTTAGGCAGGGTGAATGGCGAGCAGTACTTC.

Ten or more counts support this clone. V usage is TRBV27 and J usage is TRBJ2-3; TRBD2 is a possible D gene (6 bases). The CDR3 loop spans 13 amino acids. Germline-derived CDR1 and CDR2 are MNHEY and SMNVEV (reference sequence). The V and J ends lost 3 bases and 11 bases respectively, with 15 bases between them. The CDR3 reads CASSFSSGPEQYF. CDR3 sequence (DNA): TGTGCCAGCAGTTTCAGTAGCGGCCCCGAGCAGTATTTT.

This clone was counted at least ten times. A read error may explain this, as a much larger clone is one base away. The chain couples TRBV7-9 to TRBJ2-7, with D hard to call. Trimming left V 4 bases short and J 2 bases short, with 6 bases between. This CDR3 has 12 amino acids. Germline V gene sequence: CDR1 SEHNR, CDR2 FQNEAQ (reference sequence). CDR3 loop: CASSSGTYEQYF. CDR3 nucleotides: TGTGCCAGCAGCTCTGGCACCTACGAGCAGTACTTC.

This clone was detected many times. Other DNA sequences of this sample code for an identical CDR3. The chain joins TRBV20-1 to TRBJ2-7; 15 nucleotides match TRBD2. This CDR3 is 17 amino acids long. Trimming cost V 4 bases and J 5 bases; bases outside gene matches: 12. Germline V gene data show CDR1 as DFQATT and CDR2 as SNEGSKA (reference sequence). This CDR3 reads CSATRTSGRAYNHEQYF. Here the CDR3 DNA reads TGCAGTGCTACTAGGACTAGCGGGAGGGCCTATAACCACGAGCAGTACTTC.

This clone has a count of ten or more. The CDR3 loop is CASNLGDYEQYF. The CDR3 DNA sequence: TGTGCCAGCAACCTGGGAGATTACGAGCAGTACTTC. V usage is TRBV2 and J usage is TRBJ2-7; tentative D call: TRBD2 (5 bases). Germline V gene data show CDR1 as SNHLY and CDR2 as FYNNEI. This CDR3 has 12 residues. The germline V and J ends were trimmed by 7 bases and 4 bases, with 11 bases remaining between them.

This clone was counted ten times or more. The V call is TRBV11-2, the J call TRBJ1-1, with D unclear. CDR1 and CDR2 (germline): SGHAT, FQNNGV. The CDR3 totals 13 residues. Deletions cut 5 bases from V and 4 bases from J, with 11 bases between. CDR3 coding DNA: TGTGCCAGCAGCCCCAGTTTGGCCACTGAAGCTTTCTTT. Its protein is CASSPSLATEAFF. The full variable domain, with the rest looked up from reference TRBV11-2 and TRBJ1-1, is EAGVAQSPRYKIIEKRQSVAFWCNPISGHATLYWYQQILGQGPKLLIQFQNNGVVDDSQLPKDRFSAERLKGVDSTLKIQPAKLEDSAVYLCASSPSLATEAFFGQGTRLTVV.

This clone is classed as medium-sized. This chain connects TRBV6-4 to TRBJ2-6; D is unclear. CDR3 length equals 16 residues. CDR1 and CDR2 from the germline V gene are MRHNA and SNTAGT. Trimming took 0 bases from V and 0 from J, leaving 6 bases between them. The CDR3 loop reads CASSDSSGSGANVLTF. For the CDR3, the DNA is TGTGCCAGCAGTGACTCGTCTGGCTCTGGGGCCAACGTCCTGACTTTC.

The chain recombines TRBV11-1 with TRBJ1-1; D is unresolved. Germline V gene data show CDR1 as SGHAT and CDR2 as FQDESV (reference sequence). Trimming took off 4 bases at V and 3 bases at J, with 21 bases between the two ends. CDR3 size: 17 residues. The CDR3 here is CASSSTLGQPWDTEAFF. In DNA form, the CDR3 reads TGTGCCAGCAGCTCCACTCTTGGCCAACCCTGGGACACTGAAGCTTTCTTT.

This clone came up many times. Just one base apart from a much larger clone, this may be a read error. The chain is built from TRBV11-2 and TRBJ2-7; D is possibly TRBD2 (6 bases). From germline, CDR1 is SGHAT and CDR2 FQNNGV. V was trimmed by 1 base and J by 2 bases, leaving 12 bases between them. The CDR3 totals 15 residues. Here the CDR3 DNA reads TGTGCCAGCAGCTTAGGGTTTGGGACTCCCTACGAGCAGTACTTC. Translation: CASSLGFGTPYEQYF.

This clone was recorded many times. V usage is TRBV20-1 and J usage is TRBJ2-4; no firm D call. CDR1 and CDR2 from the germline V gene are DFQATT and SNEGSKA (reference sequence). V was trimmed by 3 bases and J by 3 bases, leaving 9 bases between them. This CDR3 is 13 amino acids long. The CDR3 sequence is CSASRSVKNIQYF. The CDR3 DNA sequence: TGCAGTGCTAGCAGGAGTGTCAAAAACATTCAGTACTTC.

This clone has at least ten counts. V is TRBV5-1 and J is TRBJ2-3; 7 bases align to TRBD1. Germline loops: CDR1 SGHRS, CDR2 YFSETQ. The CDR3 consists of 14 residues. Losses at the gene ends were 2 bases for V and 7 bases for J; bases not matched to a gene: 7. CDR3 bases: TGCGCCAGCAGCTTCGGGACAGCTTCGAATACGCAGTATTTT. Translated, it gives CASSFGTASNTQYF.

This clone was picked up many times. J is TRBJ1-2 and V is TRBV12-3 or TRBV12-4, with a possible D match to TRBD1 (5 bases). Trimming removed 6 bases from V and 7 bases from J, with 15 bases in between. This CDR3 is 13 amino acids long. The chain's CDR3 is CASSSGTLVGYTF. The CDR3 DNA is TGTGCCAGCAGCTCCGGGACCCTGGTTGGCTACACCTTC.

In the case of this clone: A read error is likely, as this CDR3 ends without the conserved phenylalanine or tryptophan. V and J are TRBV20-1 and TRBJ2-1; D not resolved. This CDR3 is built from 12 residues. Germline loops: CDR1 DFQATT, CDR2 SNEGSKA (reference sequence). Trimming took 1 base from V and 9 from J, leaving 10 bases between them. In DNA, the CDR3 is TGCAGTGCTAGAGTTCGTCCTGGTGAGCAGTTCTCC. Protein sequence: CSARVRPGEQFS.